The next 32 T cell receptor beta chains were all read from a single sample in a study of blood T cells in healthy people across ages (dated by TCRdb to between 2014 and 2017). Library generation was performed with 5' RACE. TCRdb records Illumina HiSeq 2500 as the sequencer. The second PCR ran for roughly 7 to 12 cycles and used a J-beta primer mix along with a sample-barcoded 5' primer. TCRdb took the public reads, trimmed them with fastp at Q25, ran MiXCR for clone calling and kept in-frame beta chains. Each CDR3 protein gets just one entry, which takes the most common genes and DNA from the rows behind it. The sample table holds approximately 850,000 distinct CDR3 sequences, of which around 42% were seen once. About a fifth of the sample lies in the top ten. The material sequenced was blood. The receptor set was obtained from a man in his sixties in good health.

In DNA, the CDR3 is TGCAGTGCTACCGTGACAGGGACTAGCGGGCTAACAGATACGCAGTATTTT. It translates to CSATVTGTSGLTDTQYF. The rearrangement links TRBV20-1 to TRBJ2-3; 12 bases fit TRBD2. V shed 4 bases and J 3 bases; nucleotides not matched to a gene: 11. There are 17 residues in the CDR3. Germline V gene data show CDR1 as DFQATT and CDR2 as SNEGSKA (reference sequence).

This chain uses TRBV7-2 with TRBJ2-3; TRBD1 might be the D (6 bases). The CDR3 runs to 15 residues. The V gene's germline CDR1 is SGHTA and CDR2 FQGNSA. V was pared by 5 bases and J by 0 bases, with 12 bases between. The CDR3 nucleotides read TGTGCCAGCAGCCCAGGGGTTTTGAGCACAGATACGCAGTATTTT. Translating gives CASSPGVLSTDTQYF. The full variable domain, with the rest looked up from reference TRBV7-2 and TRBJ2-3, is GAGVSQSPSNKVTEKGKDVELRCDPISGHTALYWYRQSLGQGLEFLIYFQGNSAPDKSGLPSDRFSAERTGGSVSTLTIQRTQQEDSAVYLCASSPGVLSTDTQYFGPGTRLTVL.

The chain recombines TRBV6-2 or TRBV6-3 with TRBJ2-3; D may be TRBD1 (6 bases). The CDR3 runs 15 residues. Trimming took 0 bases from V and 2 from J, leaving 9 bases between them. CDR1 MNHEY and CDR2 SVGEGT come from the germline V gene. CDR3 residues: CASSYSDSSTDTQYF. The CDR3 DNA sequence: TGTGCCAGCAGTTACTCGGACAGTTCCACAGATACGCAGTATTTT.

The rearrangement joins TRBV5-6 to TRBJ2-3, with D possibly TRBD2 on 6 matching bases. CDR3 length equals 16 residues. Deletions cut 1 base from V and 2 bases from J, with 14 bases between. Germline V gene lookup returns CDR1 SGHDT and CDR2 YYEEEE. In DNA form, the CDR3 reads TGTGCCAGCAGCTTGAACCGGGAGAGCTTCACAGATACGCAGTATTTT. Translation: CASSLNRESFTDTQYF.

The chain combines TRBV3-1 with TRBJ2-5; D is undetermined. Trimming pared 3 bases from V and 6 bases from J, leaving 8 bases between. This CDR3 spans 12 amino acids. Germline CDR1 and CDR2: LGHDT and YNNKEL (reference sequence). CDR3 loop: CASSQDRKTQYF. The CDR3 DNA is TGTGCCAGCAGCCAGGACCGAAAGACCCAGTACTTC.

The V and J genes are TRBV11-2 and TRBJ2-7, with 10 bases that match TRBD2. The assigned J gene may be wrong: the sequence end matches TRBJ2-5 better. The CDR3 length is 17 residues. Germline V CDR1 and CDR2: SGHAT, FQNNGV. The CDR3 DNA is TGTGCCAGCAGCTTAGATCGTCAAGCTAGCGGGGGAGAGACCCAGTACTTC. This encodes CASSLDRQASGGETQYF.

The chain combines TRBV20-1 with TRBJ1-1; D remains unclear. The germline V gene has CDR1 DFQATT and CDR2 SNEGSKA (reference sequence). The V and J ends lost 1 base and 3 bases respectively, with 12 bases between them. The CDR3 is made up of 14 amino acids. The CDR3 is CSARVPGIDTEAFF. In nucleotides, the CDR3 is TGCAGTGCTAGAGTCCCCGGGATCGACACTGAAGCTTTCTTT.

The rearrangement joins TRBV29-1 to TRBJ1-5, with D possibly TRBD1 on 6 matching bases. The CDR3 extends over 12 amino acids. Germline loops: CDR1 SQVTM, CDR2 ANQGSEA. V gave up 4 bases and J gave up 5 bases, with 9 bases separating them. The CDR3 spells CSVGTADQPQHF. DNA for the CDR3: TGCAGCGTTGGGACAGCGGATCAGCCCCAGCATTTT.

This clonotype is a singleton in its sample. This sequence joins TRBV6-5 and TRBJ2-7; 7 bases align to TRBD1. Losses at the gene ends were 2 bases for V and 6 bases for J; bases not matched to a gene: 4. The CDR3 has 13 residues. Germline CDR1 and CDR2: MNHEY and SVGAGI. CDR3 nucleotides: TGTGCCAGCAGTTACGCTCCAGGGGGCGAGCAGTACTTC. Its protein is CASSYAPGGEQYF.

This clonotype was counted only a few times. This chain links TRBV27 with TRBJ1-6; weak D call: TRBD1 (5 bases). There are 17 residues in the CDR3. The ends were cut back, 3 bases at V and 5 bases at J, with 17 bases in the middle. Germline CDR1 and CDR2: MNHEY and SMNVEV (reference sequence). The DNA of the CDR3 is TGTGCCAGCAGTTTGGGTTTCAGGGCAAGAGATAATTCACCCCTCCACTTT. It yields the protein CASSLGFRARDNSPLHF.

The chain has TRBV6-1 and TRBJ2-1, with D hard to call. This CDR3 has 13 residues. Trimming cost V 1 base and J 9 bases, with 10 bases left between them. Germline V gives CDR1 MNHNS, CDR2 SASEGT. The CDR3 DNA follows: TGTGCCAGCAGTGAAGGGCGTCAAATTGAGCAGTTCTTC. Encoded protein: CASSEGRQIEQFF.

This clonotype has a handful of counts. This chain joins TRBV20-1 and TRBJ1-2; unclear D gene. The V end lost 0 bases, the J end lost 8 bases, and 13 bases lay between the germline ends. CDR1 DFQATT and CDR2 SNEGSKA come from the germline V gene (reference sequence). This CDR3 has 13 residues. Here the CDR3 reads CSARDRGGRGYTF. In DNA form, the CDR3 reads TGCAGTGCTAGAGATAGAGGCGGGCGCGGCTACACCTTC.

Written as DNA, the CDR3 is TGTGCCAGCAGTTACGACAACAGGGCTTTGAACACTGAAGCTTTCTTT. This gives the protein CASSYDNRALNTEAFF. The rearrangement joins TRBV6-5 to TRBJ1-1; D is perhaps TRBD1 (6 bases). The germline V and J ends were trimmed by 2 bases and 0 bases, with 13 bases remaining between them. This CDR3 spans 16 amino acids. Looked up from germline, CDR1 is MNHEY and CDR2 is SVGAGI.

This clonotype was seen a few times. CDR3 region: CASSPRRQSSPHEQYF. The CDR3 nucleotides read TGTGCCAGCAGTCCTCGCAGACAGAGTTCTCCTCACGAGCAGTACTTC. The genes are TRBV6-1 and TRBJ2-7; weak D call: TRBD1 (5 bases). The V gene's germline CDR1 is MNHNS and CDR2 SASEGT. The CDR3 length is 16 residues. The ends were cut back, 5 bases at V and 5 bases at J, with 22 bases in the middle.

This clonotype appeared a few times. The chain has TRBV4-1 and TRBJ2-3; 15 bases are a match to TRBD2. This CDR3 is built from 17 residues. V gave up 4 bases and J gave up 5 bases; unmatched junction bases: 7. Per germline, CDR1 MGHRA and CDR2 YSYEKL. The DNA for the CDR3 is TGCGCCAGCAGCCCCGGACTAGCGGGGGGGCTTAGAGATACGCAGTATTTT. It encodes CASSPGLAGGLRDTQYF.

The chain combines TRBV15 with TRBJ1-4; D unclear. The CDR3 covers 13 residues. The V and J ends lost 0 bases and 10 bases respectively, with 9 bases between them. Germline CDR1 and CDR2: LNHNV and YYDKDF (reference sequence). CDR3 in amino acids: CATSRDLDGKLFF. The CDR3 DNA is TGTGCCACCAGCAGAGATCTTGACGGAAAACTGTTTTTT.

This clonotype was seen a few times. The rearrangement joins TRBV27 to TRBJ2-7; the D gene could be TRBD1 or TRBD2 (5 bases each). Germline CDR1 reads MNHEY; CDR2 reads SMNVEV (reference sequence). Trimming removed 7 bases at V and 2 bases at J, with 18 bases between. This CDR3 comprises 15 residues. CDR3 DNA: TGTGCCAGCATGTTTCGGGGCTCGGCCCCCTACGAGCAGTACTTC. As protein: CASMFRGSAPYEQYF.

Remarks on this clonotype: One base away lies a much larger clone, so this may be a sequencing read error. This chain links TRBV14 with TRBJ1-1, with a weak D call TRBD1 (5 bases). CDR3 length: 14 amino acids. The germline V gene has CDR1 SGHDN and CDR2 FVKESK. V lost 2 bases and J lost 7, with 14 bases in between. CDR3 region: CASSQNARGSEAFF. The CDR3, as DNA: TGTGCCAGCAGCCAAAACGCCCGGGGCAGTGAAGCTTTCTTT.

The rearrangement joins TRBV14 to TRBJ1-4; D gene unclear. The V gene's germline CDR1 is SGHDN and CDR2 FVKESK. The CDR3 consists of 14 residues. Trimming cost V 4 bases and J 8 bases, with 14 bases left between them. The CDR3 DNA is TGTGCCAGCAGCCTCGAGGGAGTCGGGGAAAAACTGTTTTTT. Translated: CASSLEGVGEKLFF.

The chain links TRBV7-9 to TRBJ2-5; TRBD2 matches at 12 bases. The DNA end lines up better with TRBJ2-7; the J call may be wrong. Germline V gives CDR1 SEHNR, CDR2 FQNEAQ (reference sequence). This CDR3 comprises 15 residues. CDR3 sequence (DNA): TGTGCCAGCAGCTCCAGGACTAGCGGGGTGTGCGAGCAGTACTTC. Its protein is CASSSRTSGVCEQYF.

The chain combines TRBV5-5 with TRBJ2-2, with D maybe TRBD1 (6 bases). The V gene's germline CDR1 is SGHKS and CDR2 YYEKEE (reference sequence). The CDR3 totals 14 residues. V was cut by 4 bases and J by 7 bases, with 14 bases left in between. CDR3 nucleotide sequence: TGTGCCAGCAGCAAGCTTCTCAGGGGCGGGGAGCTGTTTTTT. As protein: CASSKLLRGGELFF.

This clonotype occurred a few times. The V gene is TRBV29-1, the J gene TRBJ1-2; D might be TRBD1 (5 bases). Germline V CDR1 and CDR2: SQVTM, ANQGSEA. The V end was cut by 2 bases, the J end by 8 bases, with 12 bases between. This CDR3 has 12 amino acids. CDR3 sequence: CSVERAGDGYTF. The CDR3 DNA reads TGCAGCGTTGAAAGAGCCGGGGACGGCTACACCTTC. Full variable domain (rest looked up from reference TRBV29-1 and TRBJ1-2): SAVISQKPSRDICQRGTSLTIQCQVDSQVTMMFWYRQQPGQSLTLIATANQGSEATYESGFVIDKFPISRPNLTFSTLTVSNMSPEDSSIYLCSVERAGDGYTFGSGTRLTVV.

This sequence joins TRBV14 and TRBJ2-6; 11 positions match TRBD2. From germline, CDR1 is SGHDN and CDR2 FVKESK. The CDR3 is made up of 20 amino acids. The junction had 7 bases not matched to a gene; V was cut back by 0 bases and J by 0 bases. DNA for the CDR3: TGTGCCAGCAGCCAAGATTTGCTAGCGGGGGGATTCTCTGGGGCCAACGTCCTGACTTTC. Protein: CASSQDLLAGGFSGANVLTF.

The V gene is TRBV4-1, the J gene TRBJ2-3, with D possibly being TRBD2 (6 bases). The V and J ends lost 3 bases and 3 bases respectively, with 22 bases between them. The CDR3 runs 18 residues. Germline CDR1 MGHRA, CDR2 YSYEKL. The CDR3 nucleotides read TGCGCCAGCAGCCATTCCGTTGGGCAGGGAGGTCGAACAGATACGCAGTATTTT. Translating gives CASSHSVGQGGRTDTQYF.

For the CDR3, the DNA is TGCGCCAGCAGCCAAGATCCCGGAAACAATGAGCAGTACTTC. Its protein is CASSQDPGNNEQYF. This chain links TRBV4-1 with TRBJ2-5; no definite D call. The germline gives CDR1 MGHRA, CDR2 YSYEKL. The CDR3 covers 14 residues. Trimming stripped 0 bases from V and 11 bases from J, with 16 bases between.

The chain combines TRBV7-2 with TRBJ2-1; 7 bases map to TRBD1. J gave up 9 bases and V 5 bases, and 13 bases lay outside the gene matches. Per germline, CDR1 SGHTA and CDR2 FQGNSA. The CDR3 extends over 15 amino acids. CDR3 protein: CASSAQTGLSGEQFF. The CDR3 nucleotides read TGTGCCAGCAGCGCCCAGACAGGGCTTAGTGGTGAGCAGTTCTTC.

The chain carries TRBV7-2 and TRBJ2-3, with 7 bases matching TRBD2. The V gene end was trimmed by 5 bases and the J gene end by 3 bases; junction bases not matched to a gene: 5. CDR3 size: 14 residues. Looked up from germline, CDR1 is SGHTA and CDR2 is FQGNSA. CDR3 sequence: CASSPGLVTDTQYF. In DNA form, the CDR3 reads TGTGCCAGCAGCCCCGGACTAGTGACAGATACGCAGTATTTT.

The chain has TRBV6-5 and TRBJ2-3, with a possible D match to TRBD2 (6 bases). The V gene lost 7 bases and the J gene lost 3 bases, with 20 bases spanning the gap. The CDR3 runs to 16 residues. Per germline, CDR1 MNHEY and CDR2 SVGAGI. Written as DNA, the CDR3 is TGTGCCAGCACTCCCTCGGGCGGGGCAAGGACAGATACGCAGTATTTT. Translation gives CASTPSGGARTDTQYF.

The rearrangement links TRBV6-1 to TRBJ1-4; D unresolved. CDR3 length: 15 residues. CDR1 and CDR2 (germline): MNHNS, SASEGT. V was shortened by 7 bases and J by 3 bases, with 15 bases between the two germline ends. DNA of the CDR3: TGTGCCAGCAAGGTGGAAGGGCTGTCTAATGAAAAACTGTTTTTT. It is translated as CASKVEGLSNEKLFF.

This clonotype was picked up a small number of times. The chain has TRBV7-2 and TRBJ2-5, with 9 bases lining up with TRBD1. V gave up 4 bases and J gave up 4 bases; unmatched junction bases: 4. CDR1 is SGHTA and CDR2 is FQGNSA in the germline V gene. This CDR3 has 14 amino acids. The CDR3 is CASSSATGGETQYF. CDR3 sequence (DNA): TGTGCCAGCAGCTCCGCGACAGGGGGAGAGACCCAGTACTTC. The full variable domain, in which reference TRBV7-2 and TRBJ2-5 provide the parts outside the CDR3, is GAGVSQSPSNKVTEKGKDVELRCDPISGHTALYWYRQSLGQGLEFLIYFQGNSAPDKSGLPSDRFSAERTGGSVSTLTIQRTQQEDSAVYLCASSSATGGETQYFGPGTRLLVL.

This clonotype has more than one count but fewer than ten. An end of the junction differs from the germline gene, which may be a read error. The chain carries TRBV7-7 and TRBJ2-1; no clear D. The CDR3 sequence is 15 residues long. Germline CDR1 is SSHAT and CDR2 is FNYEAQ (reference sequence). As DNA, the CDR3 is TGTGCTAGCAGCCCCCGGCCCACGAACATGGGGGAGCAGTTCTTC. Translation gives CASSPRPTNMGEQFF.

This clonotype showed up just a few times. The chain carries TRBV5-1 and TRBJ2-7; a weak D match, TRBD1 (7 bases). The CDR3 runs to 14 residues. The V gene lost 5 bases and the J gene lost 2 bases, with 14 bases spanning the gap. Germline V gene lookup returns CDR1 SGHRS and CDR2 YFSETQ. The chain's CDR3 is CASRRDSAPYEQYF. CDR3 sequence (DNA): TGCGCCAGCAGGCGGGACAGTGCGCCCTACGAGCAGTACTTC.